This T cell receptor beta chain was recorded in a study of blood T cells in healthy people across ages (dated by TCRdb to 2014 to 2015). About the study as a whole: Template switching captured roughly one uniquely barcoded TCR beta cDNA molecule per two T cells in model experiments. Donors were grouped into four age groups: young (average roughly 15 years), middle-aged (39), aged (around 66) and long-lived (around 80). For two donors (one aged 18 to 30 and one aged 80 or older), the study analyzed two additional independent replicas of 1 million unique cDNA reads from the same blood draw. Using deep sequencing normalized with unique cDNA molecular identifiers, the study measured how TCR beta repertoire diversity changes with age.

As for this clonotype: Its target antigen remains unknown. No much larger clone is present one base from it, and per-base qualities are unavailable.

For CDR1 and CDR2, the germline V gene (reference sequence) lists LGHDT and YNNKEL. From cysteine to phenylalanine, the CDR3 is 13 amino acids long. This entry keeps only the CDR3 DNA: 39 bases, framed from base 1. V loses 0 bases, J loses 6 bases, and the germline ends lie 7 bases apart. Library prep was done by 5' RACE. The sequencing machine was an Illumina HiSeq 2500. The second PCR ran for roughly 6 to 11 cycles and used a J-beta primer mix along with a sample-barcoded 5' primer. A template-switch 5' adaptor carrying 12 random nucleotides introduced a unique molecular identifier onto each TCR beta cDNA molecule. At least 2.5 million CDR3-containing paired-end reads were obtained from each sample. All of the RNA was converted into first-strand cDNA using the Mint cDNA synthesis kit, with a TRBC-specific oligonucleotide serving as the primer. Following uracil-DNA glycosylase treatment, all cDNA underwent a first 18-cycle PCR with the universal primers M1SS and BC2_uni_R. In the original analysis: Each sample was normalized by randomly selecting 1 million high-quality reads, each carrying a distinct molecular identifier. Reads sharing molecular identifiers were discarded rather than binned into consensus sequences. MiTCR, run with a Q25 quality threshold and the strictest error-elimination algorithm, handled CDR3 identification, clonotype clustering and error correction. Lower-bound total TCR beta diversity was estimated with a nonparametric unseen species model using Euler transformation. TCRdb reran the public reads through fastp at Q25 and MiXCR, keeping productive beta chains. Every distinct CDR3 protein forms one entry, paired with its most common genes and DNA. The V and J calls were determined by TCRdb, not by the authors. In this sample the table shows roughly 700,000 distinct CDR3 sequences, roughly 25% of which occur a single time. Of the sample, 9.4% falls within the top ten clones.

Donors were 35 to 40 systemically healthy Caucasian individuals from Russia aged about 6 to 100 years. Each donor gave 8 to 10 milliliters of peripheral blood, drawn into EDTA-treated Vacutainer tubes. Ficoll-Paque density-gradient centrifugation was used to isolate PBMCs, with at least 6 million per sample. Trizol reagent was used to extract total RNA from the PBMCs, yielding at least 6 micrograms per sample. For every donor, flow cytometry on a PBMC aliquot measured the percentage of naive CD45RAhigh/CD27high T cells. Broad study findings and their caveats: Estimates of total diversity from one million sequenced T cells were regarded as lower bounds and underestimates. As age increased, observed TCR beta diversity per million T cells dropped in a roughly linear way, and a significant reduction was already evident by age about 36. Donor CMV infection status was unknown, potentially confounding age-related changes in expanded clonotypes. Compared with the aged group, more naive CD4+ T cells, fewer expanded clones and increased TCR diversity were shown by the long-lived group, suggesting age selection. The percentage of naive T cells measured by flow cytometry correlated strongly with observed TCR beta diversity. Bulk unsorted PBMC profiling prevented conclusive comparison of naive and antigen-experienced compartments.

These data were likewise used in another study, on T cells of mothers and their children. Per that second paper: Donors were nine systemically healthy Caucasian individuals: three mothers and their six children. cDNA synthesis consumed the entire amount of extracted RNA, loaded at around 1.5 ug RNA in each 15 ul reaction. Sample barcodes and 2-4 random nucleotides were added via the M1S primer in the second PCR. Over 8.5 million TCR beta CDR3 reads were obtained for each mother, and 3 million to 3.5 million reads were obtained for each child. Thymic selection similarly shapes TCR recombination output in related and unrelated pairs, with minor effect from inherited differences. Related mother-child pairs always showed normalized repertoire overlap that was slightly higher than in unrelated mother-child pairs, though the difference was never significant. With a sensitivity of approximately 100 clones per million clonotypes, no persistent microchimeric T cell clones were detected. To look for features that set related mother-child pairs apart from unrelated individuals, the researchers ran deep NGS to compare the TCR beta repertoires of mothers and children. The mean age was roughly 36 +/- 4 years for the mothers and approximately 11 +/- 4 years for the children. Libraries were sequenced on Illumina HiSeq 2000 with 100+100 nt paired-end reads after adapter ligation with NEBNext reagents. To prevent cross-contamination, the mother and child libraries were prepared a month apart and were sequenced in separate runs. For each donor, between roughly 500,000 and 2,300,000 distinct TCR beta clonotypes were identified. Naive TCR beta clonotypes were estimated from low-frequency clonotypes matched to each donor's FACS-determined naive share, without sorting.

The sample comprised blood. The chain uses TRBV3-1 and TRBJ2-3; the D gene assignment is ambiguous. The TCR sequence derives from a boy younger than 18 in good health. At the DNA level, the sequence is TGTGCCAGCAGCCAAGAGAAGAGGGATACGCAGTATTTT. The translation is CASSQEKRDTQYF.